The 2 T cell receptor beta chains below were found in one sample sequenced in a study of T cell responses to AZD1222 COVID-19 vaccine. Assay used: immunoSEQ multiplex PCR; TCRdb lists only in-frame clones, some missing. The data show around 180,000 clones, around 89% seen once. Sample: peripheral blood, taken 28 days after the second AZD1222 dose. The receptors come from an adult who received the AZD1222 COVID-19 vaccine.

The chain recombines TRBV19 with TRBJ2-7; 7 bases align to TRBD1. Germline CDR1 reads LNHDA; CDR2 reads SQIVND (reference sequence). This CDR3 is built from 14 residues. V dropped 2 bases and J dropped 3; count of bases not matched to a gene: 4. The CDR3 DNA follows: TGTGCCAGTAGTATAAGGGGACAGCACTACGAGCAGTACTTC. Its translation: CASSIRGQHYEQYF.

This chain joins TRBV24-1 and TRBJ1-2; 11 nucleotides line up with TRBD1. CDR3 length: 16 residues. From germline, CDR1 is KGHDR and CDR2 SFDVKD. V lost 4 bases and J lost 4; bases outside the gene matches: 7. This CDR3 is CATSDPGTGGSYGYTF. As DNA, the CDR3 is TGTGCCACCAGTGACCCCGGGACAGGGGGAAGCTATGGCTACACCTTC.